Included here is one T cell receptor beta chain sequence, with context. Its antigen is unidentified. Inclusion characteristics of ophthalmopathy patients comprised a Clinical Activity Score of at least 3, a NOSPECS grade of at least 4, and duration under 3 months. There are 16 residues in the CDR3. V gave up 4 bases and J gave up 0 bases, with 15 bases separating them. CDR1 is WNHNN and CDR2 is SYGVQD in the germline V gene (reference sequence). These data belong to a study of T cells in Graves' hyperthyroidism and ophthalmopathy. Amplified TCR beta CDR3 regions came from RNA transcripts. The HTBI set primed first-round TCR CDR3 RT-PCR. TCRdb reprocessed the multiplex PCR reads via MiXCR and lists one record per CDR3 protein. The sample lists about 250,000 distinct CDR3 sequences; about 20% were seen once. Whole-study findings and limits: Most clonotypes expanded in thyroid above 0.001 were likewise present in blood. Ophthalmopathy was identified by the model a median approximately 6.4 months ahead of onset.

Sequencing input: blood. This receptor was identified in a man under 40 with Graves' ophthalmopathy. The chain employs TRBV10-1 and TRBJ2-5; D call uncertain. The CDR3 DNA reads TGCGCCAGCAGTGGGGTTGTGGGTTCTAACCAAGAGACCCAGTACTTC. Amino acid sequence: CASSGVVGSNQETQYF.